This T cell receptor (beta chain) was recovered during a study of blood T cell repertoires in COVID-19. Across the whole study: Samples representing acute and convalescent COVID-19 were sourced from the United States, Italy and Spain. From T cells, B-cell-depleted T cells, or PBMCs came the material, which was cDNA or gDNA.

Authors' data handling: Amplification of reference gene primers provided the estimated nucleated cell counts. Clones were read by immunoSEQ multiplex PCR, and TCRdb kept only the in-frame ones, dropping some. That table supplies the V and J calls and clone size; D and trimming were determined from the DNA. The data contain about 150,000 clones, around 84% of them singletons. This CDR3 comprises 18 residues. Germline V gene lookup returns CDR1 LNHNV and CDR2 YYDKDF (reference sequence). Unmatched junction bases numbered 18, after V lost 7 bases and J lost 2 bases. The receptor was derived from a man between 50 and 59 years old with active or convalescent COVID-19. The chain carries TRBV15 and TRBJ2-5, with 8 bases identical to TRBD2. Sequenced: peripheral blood. CDR3 sequence: CATIPTGGDFSPQETQYF. The DNA of the CDR3 is TGTGCCACCATCCCCACGGGGGGGGACTTTTCCCCGCAAGAGACCCAGTACTTC.